The rows below give T cell receptor beta chains drawn from one sample of a study of response to subunit inactivated influenza vaccine. TCRdb fed the RT-PCR reads into MiXCR, producing one record per CDR3 protein. The sample lists roughly 500,000 distinct CDR3 sequences; over 25% were seen once. The material was CD4+ T cells sorted from PBMCs, obtained more than 4 days after vaccination. These receptors came from a man aged 45-65 years who received an inactivated influenza vaccine. CDR3s leave out the opening cysteine and the closing phenylalanine or tryptophan. Only part of the rows carry a size: once, few, many, or a class if the clone is expanded.

CDR3: ASSLALGRGEKLF; length: 13; V: TRBV12-3/TRBV12-4; size: -
CDR3: SVVRDRDGYT; length: 10; V: TRBV29-1; size: -
CDR3: ASSLAGGGNTIY; length: 12; V: TRBV12-3/TRBV12-4; size: -
CDR3: ASSQWGVTQY; length: 10; V: TRBV7-8; size: -
CDR3: ASSPFYRTSQNNEQF; length: 15; V: TRBV7-9; size: few
CDR3: AISEDRATDTQY; length: 12; V: TRBV10-3; size: few
CDR3: ASHGRDPLTQPQH; length: 13; V: TRBV6-2/TRBV6-3; size: -
CDR3: ATSRAPSGISYEQY; length: 14; V: TRBV15; size: few
CDR3: ASSIGPSGYEQY; length: 12; V: TRBV7-2; size: -
CDR3: SVDRSNTGELF; length: 11; V: TRBV29-1; size: -
CDR3: AWSRRETQY; length: 9; V: TRBV30; size: few
CDR3: ASSSLAGNAYDEQF; length: 14; V: TRBV7-3; size: -
CDR3: ASSLRVTGGENTEAF; length: 15; V: TRBV27; size: -
CDR3: ASRGTTGLAGFGGANVLT; length: 18; V: TRBV5-1; size: few
CDR3: ASSLGRIGYEQY; length: 12; V: TRBV28; size: few